The next 30 T cell receptor beta chains were all read from a single sample in a study. TCRdb re-called the 5' RACE reads with MiXCR, one entry per CDR3 protein. This table has roughly 38,000 distinct CDR3 sequences, under 20% appearing once. The sequencing input was naive CD4+ T cells sorted from a lymph node. Subset indicated: naive CD4+ T cells, CD4+CD45RA+CD25-. Receptors were obtained from a female donor with breast cancer.

By frequency in the sample, this clonotype is medium-sized (0.01 to 0.1%). This chain connects TRBV7-3 to TRBJ2-1; TRBD2 is a possible D gene (6 bases). V shed 5 bases and J shed 10 bases, with 12 bases lying between them. The germline V gene has CDR1 SGHTA and CDR2 FQGTGA. This CDR3 has 12 amino acids. CDR3: CASSRRAGEQFF. CDR3 DNA: TGTGCCAGCAGCCGACGCGCGGGAGAGCAGTTCTTC.

This clonotype was detected only a few times. The V call is TRBV19, the J call TRBJ1-5; TRBD1 might be the D (6 bases). Germline V gene data show CDR1 as LNHDA and CDR2 as SQIVND (reference sequence). Trimming pared 10 bases from V and 0 bases from J, leaving 10 bases between. This CDR3 has 13 residues. CDR3 residues: CATRDTSNQPQHF. CDR3 sequence (DNA): TGTGCCACCAGGGACACTAGCAATCAGCCCCAGCATTTT.

The V gene is TRBV7-8, the J gene TRBJ1-2; D is possibly TRBD1 (5 bases). Looked up from germline, CDR1 is SGHVS and CDR2 is FQNEAQ. The V and J ends lost 5 bases and 8 bases respectively, with 12 bases between them. The CDR3 totals 12 residues. CDR3 nucleotides: TGTGCCAGCAGCCATGGGGACCGCGGCTACACCTTC. Translated: CASSHGDRGYTF.

The chain recombines TRBV2 with TRBJ2-1, with a weak D call TRBD1 (6 bases). Trimming took off 7 bases at V and 0 bases at J, with 10 bases between the two ends. CDR3 length equals 14 residues. The V gene's germline CDR1 is SNHLY and CDR2 FYNNEI. CDR3 nucleotides: TGTGCCAGCAAAGGGGGTACCTCCTACAATGAGCAGTTCTTC. Amino acid sequence: CASKGGTSYNEQFF.

At least ten counts were recorded for this clonotype. The chain couples TRBV5-1 to TRBJ2-3; TRBD2 matches at 11 bases. The CDR3 is 18 residues long. V trimming: 4 bases; J trimming: 4 bases; junction bases outside the gene matches: 14. Germline CDR1 SGHRS, CDR2 YFSETQ. The CDR3 coding sequence is TGCGCCAGCAGCGCGCGGACACTGACTAGCGGGAACCCAGATACGCAGTATTTT. It is translated as CASSARTLTSGNPDTQYF.

Details on this clonotype: A junction boundary mismatches the germline segment, possibly from a read error. The V and J genes are TRBV3-1 and TRBJ2-1, with 11 bases identical to TRBD2. This CDR3 region has 13 residues. Germline V lookup: CDR1 LGHDT, CDR2 YNNKEL (reference sequence). The CDR3 sequence is CDSSRGTSGEQFF. The CDR3 bases are TGTGACAGCAGCCGCGGGACTAGCGGTGAGCAGTTCTTC.

Only a few counts were recorded for this clonotype. The CDR3 coding sequence is TGTGCCAGCAGCTCGACCCAGGGGAACACTGAAGCTTTCTTT. This sequence encodes CASSSTQGNTEAFF. The rearrangement links TRBV7-8 to TRBJ1-1; perhaps TRBD1 as D (5 bases). The CDR3 length is 14 residues. Germline lookup yields CDR1 SGHVS and CDR2 FQNEAQ. V was trimmed by 4 bases and J by 1 base, leaving 10 bases between them. The whole variable domain, filled in from reference TRBV7-8 and TRBJ1-1, reads GAGVSQSPRYKVAKRGQDVALRCDPISGHVSLFWYQQALGQGPEFLTYFQNEAQLDKSGLPSDRFFAERPEGSVSTLKIQRTQQEDSAVYLCASSSTQGNTEAFFGQGTRLTVV.

By frequency in the sample, this clonotype is medium-sized. The chain couples TRBV5-1 to TRBJ2-1; D might be TRBD1 (7 bases). Germline V gene data show CDR1 as SGHRS and CDR2 as YFSETQ. V lost 0 bases and J lost 9, with 16 bases in between. The CDR3 is 15 amino acids. DNA for the CDR3: TGCGCCAGCAGCTTGGCCGAGGAGGGGGCGGGTGAGCAGTTCTTC. Translated: CASSLAEEGAGEQFF.

V and J are TRBV7-9 and TRBJ2-7, with 7 bases aligning to TRBD2. V shed 5 bases, J shed 0 bases, and the junction held 7 bases outside the gene matches. Germline CDR1 SEHNR, CDR2 FQNEAQ (reference sequence). The CDR3 contains 15 residues. CDR3 amino acids: CASSPQAGSSYEQYF. In DNA form, the CDR3 reads TGTGCCAGCAGCCCACAAGCGGGGAGCTCCTACGAGCAGTACTTC. Variable domain in full (rest from reference TRBV7-9 and TRBJ2-7): DTGVSQNPRHKITKRGQNVTFRCDPISEHNRLYWYRQTLGQGPEFLTYFQNEAQLEKSRLLSDRFSAERPKGSFSTLEIQRTEQGDSAMYLCASSPQAGSSYEQYFGPGTRLTVT.

This clonotype was recorded at least ten times. CDR3 bases: TGTGCCAGCAGCGATTCACAAACGTTAAACGAAAAACTGTTTTTT. Protein sequence: CASSDSQTLNEKLFF. The genes are TRBV7-9 and TRBJ1-4; D call uncertain. Germline V gene lookup returns CDR1 SEHNR and CDR2 FQNEAQ (reference sequence). This CDR3 comprises 15 residues. The V end lost 5 bases, the J end lost 8 bases, and 18 bases lay between the germline ends.

The DNA for the CDR3 is TGTGCCAGCAGAACTAGTAATGGGGCCAACGTCCTGACTTTC. As protein: CASRTSNGANVLTF. The gene calls are TRBV6-1 and TRBJ2-6, with TRBD2 as a possible D gene (5 bases). Between the trimmed V and J ends, which lost 6 bases and 3 bases, there was a span of 9 bases. The germline V gene has CDR1 MNHNS and CDR2 SASEGT. The CDR3 extends over 14 amino acids.

This clonotype was seen a few times. Here the CDR3 reads CASSLSPLSGTADQPQHF. Here the CDR3 DNA reads TGCGCCAGCAGCTTAAGTCCACTCTCCGGGACGGCGGATCAGCCCCAGCATTTT. This chain joins TRBV5-1 and TRBJ1-5, with D tentatively TRBD1 (5 bases). The germline gives CDR1 SGHRS, CDR2 YFSETQ. The CDR3 totals 18 residues. Trimming stripped 2 bases from V and 5 bases from J, with 23 bases between.

V and J are TRBV5-1 and TRBJ2-5; the D gene is possibly TRBD2 (5 bases). The V end was cut by 0 bases, the J end by 5 bases, with 11 bases between. CDR1 is SGHRS, CDR2 YFSETQ, per germline. The CDR3 is 14 amino acids. The chain's CDR3 is CASSLALSEETQYF. The CDR3 coding sequence is TGCGCCAGCAGCTTGGCCCTTAGCGAGGAGACCCAGTACTTC.

With regard to this clonotype: This could be a read error, since a much larger clone is one nucleotide away. The chain is built from TRBV7-9 and TRBJ2-2; 8 bases align to TRBD1. Germline V gives CDR1 SEHNR, CDR2 FQNEAQ (reference sequence). J lost 4 bases, V lost 4 bases, and 5 bases had no gene match. The CDR3 contains 15 residues. The CDR3 DNA reads TGTGCCAGCAGCTCGACCGGGACAGGCACCGGGGAGCTGTTTTTT. Translation: CASSSTGTGTGELFF.

This clonotype was recorded at least ten times. The chain recombines TRBV11-2 with TRBJ1-1, with 7 bases matching TRBD1. Unmatched junction bases numbered 15, after V lost 3 bases and J lost 5 bases. This CDR3 has 17 amino acids. Germline V gene data show CDR1 as SGHAT and CDR2 as FQNNGV. CDR3 residues: CASSFPDRGQSRTEAFF. The CDR3 nucleotides are TGTGCCAGCAGCTTCCCAGATAGGGGGCAGTCCCGGACTGAAGCTTTCTTT.

The chain couples TRBV7-3 to TRBJ2-5; perhaps TRBD2 as D (6 bases). The CDR3 covers 13 residues. From germline, CDR1 is SGHTA and CDR2 FQGTGA. V lost 5 bases to trimming and J lost 2 bases, with 9 bases between them. CDR3 sequence: CASSRTIQETQYF. The CDR3 region has the DNA TGTGCCAGCAGCCGGACTATACAAGAGACCCAGTACTTC.

This clonotype was seen more than once but under ten times. One end of the junction varies from germline; a read error may be responsible. The J gene is TRBJ2-2, the V gene TRBV6-5; D is tentatively TRBD1 or TRBD2 (5 bases each). Germline assignment: CDR1 MNHEY and CDR2 SVGAGI. The CDR3 is 13 amino acids. The CDR3 nucleotides are TGTACCAGCCAGGGAGTTAACACCGGGGAGCTGTTTTTT. Its protein product is CTSQGVNTGELFF.

This chain links TRBV29-1 with TRBJ2-1, with no clear D. The CDR3 totals 13 residues. Trimming pared 1 base from V and 7 bases from J, leaving 11 bases between. Germline CDR1 and CDR2: SQVTM and ANQGSEA. The CDR3 loop reads CSVEGYMVNEQFF. The CDR3 nucleotides are TGCAGCGTTGAAGGGTATATGGTAAATGAGCAGTTCTTC.

This clonotype was detected a few times. The chain joins TRBV11-3 to TRBJ2-7, with 7 bases lining up with TRBD1. CDR3 length: 16 amino acids. Germline values: CDR1 SGHNT, CDR2 YENEEA. The V and J ends lost 0 bases and 1 base, in that order; junction bases with no gene match: 6. The CDR3 loop reads CASSLERGPGSYEQYF. The CDR3 DNA follows: TGTGCCAGCAGCTTAGAGAGGGGGCCGGGGTCCTACGAGCAGTACTTC. The complete variable domain, with remaining parts taken from reference TRBV11-3 and TRBJ2-7, reads EAGVVQSPRYKIIEKKQPVAFWCNPISGHNTLYWYLQNLGQGPELLIRYENEEAVDDSQLPKDRFSAERLKGVDSTLKIQPAELGDSAVYLCASSLERGPGSYEQYFGPGTRLTVT.

Ten or more counts support this clonotype. The DNA of the CDR3 is TGTGCCAGCAGCTCCGGGACAGCGGGGCAGCCCCAGCATTTT. Translated, it gives CASSSGTAGQPQHF. This chain joins TRBV7-2 and TRBJ1-5, with TRBD1 identical over 7 bases. The junction had 7 bases not matched to a gene; V was cut back by 4 bases and J by 7 bases. The CDR3 consists of 14 residues. Germline lookup yields CDR1 SGHTA and CDR2 FQGNSA.

The rearrangement joins TRBV29-1 to TRBJ2-7; TRBD1 matches 9 bases. The CDR3 consists of 13 residues. CDR1 SQVTM and CDR2 ANQGSEA come from the germline V gene. CDR3 DNA: TGCAGAGTTACCCGACAGGGGGAAAGCGAGCAGTACTTC. This translates into CRVTRQGESEQYF.

This clonotype was recorded many times. The chain combines TRBV7-9 with TRBJ1-2; 11 bases align to TRBD1. This CDR3 spans 14 amino acids. The germline CDR1 and CDR2 sequences are SEHNR and FQNEAQ (reference sequence). V lost 5 bases, J lost 7 bases, and 6 bases stayed unmatched. CDR3 protein: CASSEDRGRAGYTF. The CDR3 nucleotides read TGTGCCAGCAGCGAGGACAGGGGGCGAGCTGGCTACACCTTC.

This clonotype was picked up many times. V gene TRBV7-6 combines with J gene TRBJ2-1; 11 bases match TRBD1. The ends lost 5 bases at V and 7 bases at J; junction bases unmatched: 10. This CDR3 is 16 amino acids long. Germline V gene sequence: CDR1 SGHVS, CDR2 FNYEAQ. This CDR3 reads CASSPGQGAVGNEQFF. The CDR3 nucleotides are TGTGCCAGCAGCCCCGGACAGGGGGCGGTCGGGAATGAGCAGTTCTTC. Together with reference TRBV7-6 and TRBJ2-1, the CDR3 gives the full variable domain: GAGVSQSPRYKVTKRGQDVALRCDPISGHVSLYWYRQALGQGPEFLTYFNYEAQQDKSGLPNDRFSAERPEGSISTLTIQRTEQRDSAMYRCASSPGQGAVGNEQFFGPGTRLTVL.

This clonotype was observed at least ten times. The chain links TRBV20-1 to TRBJ2-1; 10 bases match TRBD2. Germline values: CDR1 DFQATT, CDR2 SNEGSKA (reference sequence). The CDR3 extends over 13 amino acids. The V and J ends lost 4 bases and 8 bases, in that order; junction bases with no gene match: 5. CDR3 region: CSATGLARDEQFF. The CDR3 coding sequence is TGCAGTGCTACGGGACTAGCGAGGGATGAGCAGTTCTTC.

The V call is TRBV24-1, the J call TRBJ2-1, with D tentatively TRBD1 or TRBD2 (6 bases each). Germline V lookup: CDR1 KGHDR, CDR2 SFDVKD. The V end lost 1 base, the J end lost 2 bases, and 11 bases lay between the germline ends. The CDR3 contains 16 residues. For the CDR3, the DNA is TGTGCCACCAGTGATTTCACGGGGGCGACCTACAATGAGCAGTTCTTC. Protein: CATSDFTGATYNEQFF.

This clonotype turned up a few times. This rearrangement joins TRBV7-2 to TRBJ2-5; D possibly corresponds to TRBD1 (5 bases). The V gene lost 8 bases and the J gene lost 0 bases, with 10 bases spanning the gap. This CDR3 is 13 amino acids long. CDR1 and CDR2 from the germline V gene are SGHTA and FQGNSA. The DNA for the CDR3 is TGTGCCAGCTCAAGACAGAACCAAGAGACCCAGTACTTC. Translation gives CASSRQNQETQYF.

As concerns this clonotype: A read error may account for a junction end that differs from germline. The chain is built from TRBV4-3 and TRBJ2-4; tentative D call: TRBD1 (6 bases). The CDR3 consists of 18 residues. CDR1 and CDR2 from the germline V gene are LGHNA and YSLEER. In DNA form, the CDR3 reads TGCGCCAGCGACCCAGGGGCGGCGGCCCACTTAGCCAGAAACATTCAGTACTTC. The encoded protein is CASDPGAAAHLARNIQYF.

This chain connects TRBV19 to TRBJ1-1; no firm D call. The V end lost 5 bases, the J end lost 7 bases, and 17 bases lay between the germline ends. CDR1 and CDR2 from the germline V gene are LNHDA and SQIVND (reference sequence). This CDR3 is built from 14 residues. The DNA of the CDR3 is TGTGCCAGTAGTCCCCTTGGCCTTGCTCATGAAGCTTTCTTT. Translating it yields CASSPLGLAHEAFF.

The chain combines TRBV5-1 with TRBJ1-6; 9 positions match TRBD1. The V gene end was trimmed by 5 bases and the J gene end by 10 bases; junction bases not matched to a gene: 13. The germline V gene has CDR1 SGHRS and CDR2 YFSETQ. This CDR3 has 16 residues. The CDR3 DNA is TGCGCCAGCAGTCACACATCGACAGGGGGTGTCTCACCCCTCCACTTT. Its protein is CASSHTSTGGVSPLHF.

About this clonotype itself: A read error is possible here, since a much larger clone lies one base away. The chain employs TRBV7-2 and TRBJ1-1; D is undetermined. V lost 5 bases to trimming and J lost 1 base, with 11 bases between them. This CDR3 region has 14 residues. Germline V CDR1 and CDR2: SGHTA, FQGNSA. The CDR3 nucleotides are TGTGCCAGCAGCGGGAGGGCAGGGAACACTGAAGCTTTCTTT. The encoded protein is CASSGRAGNTEAFF.